This TCR beta chain was identified during a study of T cells in Graves' hyperthyroidism and ophthalmopathy (dated 2019 in TCRdb). Turning to the overall study: Peripheral blood was collected at initial diagnosis, before any treatment. TCR Vbeta CDR3 sequencing of some 140 peripheral blood samples (under 45 ophthalmopathy, some 75 hyperthyroidism and approximately 17 progressor patients) is reported in the paper. Once sampling was done, hyperthyroidism patients were given methimazole at a starting dose of 30 mg daily, whereas ophthalmopathy patients were given high-dose intravenous methylprednisolone. An independent validation cohort of 18 to 20 hyperthyroidism patients and roughly 16 patients who later progressed to ophthalmopathy tested prospective prediction of ophthalmopathy. The study also compared thyroid tissue and blood T-cell repertoires from a handful of Graves' hyperthyroidism patients. To identify distinguishing TCR V-J signatures, a discovery cohort of about 95 patients was used, comprising 43 with Graves' ophthalmopathy and 57 with stable Graves' hyperthyroidism. The roughly 90 discovery patients were divided at random into training and test sets in a 7:3 ratio.

Study-wide conclusions, independent of this receptor: In validation, the model predicted progression to ophthalmopathy a median of 6.5 months before onset, with over 55% sensitivity and about 72% specificity. Sample size was not statistically predetermined, and blinding of investigators to group allocation was not performed. In cross-validation, a model built on a 13 V-J signature told ophthalmopathy apart from stable hyperthyroidism with under 90% sensitivity and roughly 81% specificity, and in testing the same model reached 80%/75%. Blood samples also contained most of the expanded thyroid clonotypes (frequency above 0.001), which suggests that blood repertoires may reflect thyroid immune responses.

The TCR beta CDR3 regions were amplified from the RNA transcripts. The TCR CDR3 was subjected to a first round of RT-PCR using the HTBI primer set and the Qiagen OneStep RT-PCR kit. Libraries were constructed in a second round of multiplex PCR, after which size selection and purification were carried out. Sequencing of the libraries was done on an Illumina HiSeq2000 using paired-end 100 bp reads. Under the source paper's analysis protocol: SOAPnuke was used to process the raw data, removing reads that contained adapters or uncalled bases, had a mean Phred below 15, or lacked an exact match to the constant primer or identifier. COPE v1.2.5 was used to merge the high-quality paired reads, and each unique nucleotide sequence was defined as a clonotype. MiTCR v1.1 was used to align the clonotypes against IMGT TRBV, TRBD and TRBJ reference segments. Only V-J combinations with frequency above 0.0001, covering about 99% of repertoires, were analysed. The TCS score was defined as the ratio of F50 (clonal expansion) to E x V (chaos), calculated using BLOSUM62-based TCRdist between CDR3 peptides within each V-J. Welch's t-statistics and random forest reduced 450 to 600 V-J features to roughly 13, which were used in a naive Bayes classifier (R e1071). The raw public reads went through TCRdb reprocessing: fastp at Q25, MiXCR clone calling, in-frame beta chains kept. A single entry per CDR3 protein holds the most common genes and DNA from its merged rows. It is TCRdb's table, rather than the study itself, that gives the V and J calls and clone size. The sample table records some 580,000 distinct CDR3 sequences; more than 15% of these occur just once. About 3.5% of the sample belongs to the ten largest clones.

Ophthalmopathy patients had moderately to severely active disease, Clinical Activity Score of at least 3, NOSPECS grade of at least 4, and duration under 3 months. Patients with uncontrolled infections, other autoimmune diseases, pregnancy or lactation were excluded. Diagnoses were based on clinical symptoms, serum thyroxine and TRAb, thyroid ultrasound and orbital computed tomography. Ficoll-Paque density gradient centrifugation was used to isolate PBMCs from around 10 ml of fresh peripheral blood. Total RNA was extracted with Trizol reagent, and quality was checked on an Agilent 2100 Bioanalyzer. Trimming removed 0 bases from V and 0 bases from J, leaving 5 bases between the germline ends. Counted from cysteine to phenylalanine, this CDR3 has 14 amino acids. Only the CDR3 DNA stays, 42 bases, in frame from base 1. CDR1 SGHAT and CDR2 FQNNGV are derived from the germline V gene. In its sample, this clonotype was seen a few times. Its antigen has not been determined. The input lacks base qualities; no much larger clone sits a single base away.

This TCR was sampled from a middle-aged woman with Graves' ophthalmopathy. The receptor chain draws on TRBV11-2 and TRBJ1-1; there is no confident call for the D gene. The sequencing input was blood. The DNA is TGTGCCAGCAGCTTAGATTGGATGAACACTGAAGCTTTCTTT. It translates as CASSLDWMNTEAFF.